Following are 2 T cell receptor beta chains from one sample sequenced in a study of blood T cell repertoires in COVID-19. Repertoires were generated with immunoSEQ multiplex PCR, while TCRdb's copy carries only in-frame clones and drops some. Altogether 25,000 to 35,000 clones are present, roughly 89% being singletons, with the ten largest covering over 40%. The sample consisted of peripheral blood. These receptors all come from a human donor with acute or convalescent COVID-19. The donor label of this sample is uncertain.

The chain couples TRBV15 to TRBJ2-7; 7 positions match TRBD2. Unmatched junction bases numbered 7, after V lost 1 base and J lost 4 bases. CDR1 is LNHNV, CDR2 YYDKDF, per germline (reference sequence). This CDR3 contains 15 residues. CDR3 sequence reads: CATSRAPGGGYEQYF. The CDR3 nucleotides read TGTGCCACCAGCAGAGCCCCGGGGGGAGGGTACGAGCAGTACTTC.

CDR3: CASRAGYNEQFF. The CDR3 coding sequence is TGTGCCAGCAGGGCGGGTTACAATGAGCAGTTCTTC. The chain employs TRBV12-3 or TRBV12-4 and TRBJ2-1; D perhaps matches TRBD2 (5 bases). Deletions cut 6 bases from V and 4 bases from J, with 7 bases between. This CDR3 has 12 amino acids.